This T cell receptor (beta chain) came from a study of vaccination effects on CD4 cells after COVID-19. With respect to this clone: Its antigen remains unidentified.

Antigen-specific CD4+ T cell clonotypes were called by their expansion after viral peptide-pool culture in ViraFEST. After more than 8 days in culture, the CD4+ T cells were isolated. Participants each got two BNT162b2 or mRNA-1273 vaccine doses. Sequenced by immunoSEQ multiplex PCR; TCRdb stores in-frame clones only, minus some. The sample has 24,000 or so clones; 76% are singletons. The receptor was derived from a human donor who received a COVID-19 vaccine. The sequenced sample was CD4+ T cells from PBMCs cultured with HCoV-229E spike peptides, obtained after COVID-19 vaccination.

CDR3 amino acids: CASSAGTVTYEQYF. CDR3 coding DNA: TGTGCCAGCTCAGCCGGGACAGTAACCTACGAGCAGTACTTC. The V call is TRBV18, the J call TRBJ2-7, with 7 bases lining up with TRBD1. Germline-derived CDR1 and CDR2 are KGHSH and LQKENI. V was pared by 5 bases and J by 2 bases, with 6 bases of the junction left unmatched. The CDR3 runs 14 residues. The full variable domain, completed using reference TRBV18 and TRBJ2-7, is NAGVMQNPRHLVRRRGQEARLRCSPMKGHSHVYWYRQLPEEGLKFMVYLQKENIIDESGMPKERFSAEFPKEGPSILRIQQVVRGDSAAYFCASSAGTVTYEQYFGPGTRLTVT.